The 15 T cell receptor beta chains listed next were all sequenced from one sample in a study of blood T cell repertoires in COVID-19. Sequenced by immunoSEQ multiplex PCR; TCRdb stores in-frame clones only, minus some. The sample includes 90,000 to 130,000 clones, about 72% of them seen just once. Sequenced material: peripheral blood. The receptors stem from a woman in her sixties with acute or convalescent COVID-19.

The J gene is TRBJ2-7, the V gene TRBV2; 10 positions agree with TRBD1. Trimming removed 4 bases from V and 7 bases from J; junction bases left unmatched: 4. Per the germline V gene, CDR1 is SNHLY and CDR2 is FYNNEI. CDR3 size: 13 residues. The CDR3 nucleotides are TGTGCCAGCAGTGGACAGGGGGCATGGGAGCAGTACTTC. Translation gives CASSGQGAWEQYF. Full variable domain (remainder filled in from reference TRBV2 and TRBJ2-7): EPEVTQTPSHQVTQMGQEVILRCVPISNHLYFYWYRQILGQKVEFLVSFYNNEISEKSEIFDDQFSVERPDGSNFTLKIRSTKLEDSAMYFCASSGQGAWEQYFGPGTRLTVT.

This rearrangement joins TRBV27 to TRBJ1-2, with TRBD1 identical over 8 bases. The CDR3 length is 18 residues. The V gene end was trimmed by 6 bases and the J gene end by 0 bases; junction bases not matched to a gene: 15. The germline gives CDR1 MNHEY, CDR2 SMNVEV (reference sequence). The CDR3 spells CASSPYSGQVTSNYGYTF. The DNA of the CDR3 is TGTGCCAGCAGCCCATATTCGGGACAGGTCACCTCTAACTATGGCTACACCTTC.

The V gene is TRBV18, the J gene TRBJ1-5; TRBD1 is a possible D gene (6 bases). CDR3 length: 15 residues. Germline V gene sequence: CDR1 KGHSH, CDR2 LQKENI. V lost 2 bases and J 6 bases, leaving 14 bases between the germline ends. The CDR3, as DNA: TGTGCCAGCTCACCAGGGACATCCGATATTCAGCCCCAGCATTTT. Translation: CASSPGTSDIQPQHF. Using reference TRBV18 and TRBJ1-5 for the parts outside the CDR3, the full variable domain is NAGVMQNPRHLVRRRGQEARLRCSPMKGHSHVYWYRQLPEEGLKFMVYLQKENIIDESGMPKERFSAEFPKEGPSILRIQQVVRGDSAAYFCASSPGTSDIQPQHFGDGTRLSIL.

The rearrangement joins TRBV13 to TRBJ2-7; D is perhaps TRBD1 (5 bases). Germline lookup yields CDR1 PRHDT and CDR2 FYEKMQ (reference sequence). This CDR3 is built from 12 residues. Trimming cost V 0 bases and J 8 bases, with 8 bases left between them. The CDR3 region is CASSLGPGKQYF. The CDR3 bases are TGTGCCAGCAGCTTAGGCCCAGGGAAGCAGTACTTC.

The V and J genes are TRBV4-3 and TRBJ1-2; no definite D call. The CDR3 totals 15 residues. V lost 0 bases and J lost 1, with 9 bases in between. Germline CDR1 is LGHNA and CDR2 is YSLEER. The CDR3 loop reads CASSQDAANNYGYTF. In DNA, the CDR3 is TGCGCCAGCAGCCAAGACGCAGCGAATAACTATGGCTACACCTTC.

The DNA of the CDR3 is TGTGCCAGCAGTTTAGGGCAGGGGACCTATGGCTACACCTTC. This encodes CASSLGQGTYGYTF. V is TRBV27 and J is TRBJ1-2; a weak D match, TRBD1 (6 bases). CDR1 and CDR2 from the germline V gene are MNHEY and SMNVEV (reference sequence). V lost 2 bases, J lost 4 bases, and 11 bases lay in between. CDR3 size: 14 residues.

The table lists this clone with a few counts. The V and J genes are TRBV5-5 and TRBJ1-5, with 8 bases that match TRBD1. J gave up 3 bases and V 0 bases, and 2 bases lay outside the gene matches. This CDR3 is 15 amino acids long. Germline V gives CDR1 SGHKS, CDR2 YYEKEE (reference sequence). The CDR3 loop reads CASSLGDRFNQPQHF. In DNA form, the CDR3 reads TGTGCCAGCAGCTTGGGGGACAGGTTCAATCAGCCCCAGCATTTT.

J is TRBJ1-1 and V is TRBV6-1; no clear D gene. The CDR3 is 13 residues long. Trimming took off 10 bases at V and 1 base at J, with 13 bases between the two ends. The germline CDR1 and CDR2 sequences are MNHNS and SASEGT. DNA of the CDR3: TGTGCCACCAATGAAGGGAGGAACACTGAAGCTTTCTTT. As protein: CATNEGRNTEAFF.

The chain joins TRBV9 to TRBJ2-1, with 12 bases that match TRBD2. The V gene end was trimmed by 0 bases and the J gene end by 7 bases; junction bases not matched to a gene: 8. Germline V gene data show CDR1 as SGDLS and CDR2 as YYNGEE. The CDR3 consists of 17 residues. The DNA of the CDR3 is TGTGCCAGCAGCGTAGGTTCGCGGCTAGCGGGGGGGAATGAGCAGTTCTTC. Its protein is CASSVGSRLAGGNEQFF.

The chain is built from TRBV7-2 and TRBJ2-4; D remains unclear. The CDR3 length is 19 residues. V shed 4 bases and J shed 1 base, with 23 bases lying between them. CDR1 is SGHTA, CDR2 FQGNSA, per germline. CDR3 DNA: TGTGCCAGCAGCTCATCCCCCAGTATAGGAGTGATGGCCAAAAACATTCAGTACTTC. Encoded protein: CASSSSPSIGVMAKNIQYF.

The chain links TRBV28 to TRBJ2-7; D possibly corresponds to TRBD1 (6 bases). Germline CDR1 MDHEN, CDR2 SYDVKM. The CDR3 is made up of 15 amino acids. Trimming took 0 bases from V and 6 from J, leaving 15 bases between them. The CDR3 region has the DNA TGTGCCAGCAGTTTATGGAGACAGGTTGGGCGCGAGCAGTACTTC. This sequence encodes CASSLWRQVGREQYF.

The genes are TRBV10-3 and TRBJ1-1, with D hard to call. V was shortened by 7 bases and J by 6 bases, with 21 bases between the two germline ends. The CDR3 extends over 15 amino acids. Germline CDR1 reads ENHRY; CDR2 reads SYGVKD. CDR3 region: CAITLTRSRSAEAFF. The CDR3 nucleotides read TGTGCCATCACCCTGACTAGGTCGAGGAGCGCTGAAGCTTTCTTT.

The J gene is TRBJ1-1, the V gene TRBV28; D remains unclear. The V gene lost 8 bases and the J gene lost 3 bases, with 22 bases spanning the gap. This CDR3 contains 16 residues. Germline CDR1 MDHEN, CDR2 SYDVKM. The CDR3 DNA follows: TGTGCCAGCCGCGGGCCCGAACTATCTGGGGACACTGAAGCTTTCTTT. It codes for CASRGPELSGDTEAFF.

The chain combines TRBV19 with TRBJ1-1; 8 nucleotides align to TRBD1. The CDR3 totals 17 residues. The V segment lost 5 bases and the J segment 7 bases; nucleotides outside the gene matches: 18. Per germline, CDR1 LNHDA and CDR2 SQIVND (reference sequence). In DNA form, the CDR3 reads TGTGCCAGTAGTCCCACCACCGGGACAGGCCGCACTCATGAAGCTTTCTTT. The encoded protein is CASSPTTGTGRTHEAFF. Variable domain in full (rest from reference TRBV19 and TRBJ1-1): DGGITQSPKYLFRKEGQNVTLSCEQNLNHDAMYWYRQDPGQGLRLIYYSQIVNDFQKGDIAEGYSVSREKKESFPLTVTSAQKNPTAFYLCASSPTTGTGRTHEAFFGQGTRLTVV.

This clone was seen only a few times. This rearrangement joins TRBV7-9 to TRBJ2-3, with D possibly being TRBD2 (6 bases). CDR3 length: 15 residues. V lost 5 bases and J lost 3, with 15 bases in between. CDR1 and CDR2 (germline): SEHNR, FQNEAQ (reference sequence). The CDR3 coding sequence is TGTGCCAGCAGCCTACTTTTTGGGGGGACAGATACGCAGTATTTT. Translating it yields CASSLLFGGTDTQYF.